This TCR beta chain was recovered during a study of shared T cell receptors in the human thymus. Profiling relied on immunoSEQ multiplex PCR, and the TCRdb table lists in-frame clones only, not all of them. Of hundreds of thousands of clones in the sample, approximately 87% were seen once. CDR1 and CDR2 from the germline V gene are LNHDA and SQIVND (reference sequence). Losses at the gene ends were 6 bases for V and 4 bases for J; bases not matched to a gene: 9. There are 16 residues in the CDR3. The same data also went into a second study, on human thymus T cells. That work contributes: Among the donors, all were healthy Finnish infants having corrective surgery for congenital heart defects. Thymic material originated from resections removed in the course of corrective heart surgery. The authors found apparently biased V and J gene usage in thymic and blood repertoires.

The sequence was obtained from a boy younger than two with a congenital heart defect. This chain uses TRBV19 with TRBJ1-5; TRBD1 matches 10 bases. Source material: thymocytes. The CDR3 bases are TGTGCCAGTAGCAACCGGTGGGACAGGGGAAATCAGCCCCAGCATTTT. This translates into CASSNRWDRGNQPQHF.